The source of this T cell receptor beta chain is a study of control samples from healthy donors and cancer patients. Trimming took off 6 bases at V and 9 bases at J, with 15 bases between the two ends. This CDR3 has 13 amino acids. Only in-frame clones appear in the TCRdb table, and some are missing; sequencing was by immunoSEQ multiplex PCR. The table lists around 140,000 clones, around nine tenths of them singletons. This clonotype was obtained from a man over 45 with head and neck cancer. Sequenced: PBMCs. This chain links TRBV12-3 or TRBV12-4 with TRBJ2-1; D is perhaps TRBD2 (6 bases). CDR3 nucleotides: TGTGCCAGCAGCTCCGGGACTGTCGGTGAGCAGTTCTTC. This encodes CASSSGTVGEQFF.